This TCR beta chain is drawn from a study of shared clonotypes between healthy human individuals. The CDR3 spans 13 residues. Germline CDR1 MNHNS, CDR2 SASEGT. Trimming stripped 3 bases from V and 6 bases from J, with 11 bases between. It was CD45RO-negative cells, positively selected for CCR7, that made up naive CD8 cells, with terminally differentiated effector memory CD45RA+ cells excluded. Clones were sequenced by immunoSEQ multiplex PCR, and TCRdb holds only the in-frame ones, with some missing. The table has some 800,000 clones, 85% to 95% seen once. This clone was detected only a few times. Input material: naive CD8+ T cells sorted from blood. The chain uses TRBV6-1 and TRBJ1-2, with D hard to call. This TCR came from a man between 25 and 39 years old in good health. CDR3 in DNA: TGTGCCAGCAGTGACGGGCGCGAGAATGGCTACACCTTC. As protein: CASSDGRENGYTF.